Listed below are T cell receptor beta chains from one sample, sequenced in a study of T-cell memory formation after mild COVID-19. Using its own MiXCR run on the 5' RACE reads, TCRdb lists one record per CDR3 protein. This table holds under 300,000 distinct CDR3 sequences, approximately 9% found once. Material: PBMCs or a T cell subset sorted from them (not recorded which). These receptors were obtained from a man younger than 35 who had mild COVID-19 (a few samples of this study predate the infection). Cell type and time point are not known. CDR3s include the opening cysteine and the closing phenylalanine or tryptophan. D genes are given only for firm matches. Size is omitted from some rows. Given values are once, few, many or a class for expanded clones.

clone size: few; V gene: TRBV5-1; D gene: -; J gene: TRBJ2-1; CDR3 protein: CASSLVGGPVGEQFF; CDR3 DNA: TGCGCCAGCAGCTTGGTTGGAGGCCCTGTCGGTGAGCAGTTCTTC
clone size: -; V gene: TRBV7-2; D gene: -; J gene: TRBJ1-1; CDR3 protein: CASSTTVNTEAFF; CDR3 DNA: TGTGCCAGCAGCACGACGGTGAACACTGAAGCTTTCTTT
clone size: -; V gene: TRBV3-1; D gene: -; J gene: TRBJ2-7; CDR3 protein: CASSQGRGQYEQYF; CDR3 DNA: TGTGCCAGCAGCCAAGGACGGGGGCAGTACGAGCAGTACTTC
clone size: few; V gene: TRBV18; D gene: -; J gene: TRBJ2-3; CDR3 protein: CASSPKGRKQYF; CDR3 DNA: TGTGCCAGCTCACCAAAGGGGCGCAAGCAGTATTTT
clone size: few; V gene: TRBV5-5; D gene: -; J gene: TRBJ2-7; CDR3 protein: CASSTWTVLAYEQYF; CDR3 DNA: TGTGCCAGCAGCACGTGGACGGTTCTTGCCTACGAGCAGTACTTC
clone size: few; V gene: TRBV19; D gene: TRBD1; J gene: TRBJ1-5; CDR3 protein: CASSISQGAYFGQPQHF; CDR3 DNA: TGTGCCAGTAGTATCTCCCAGGGGGCGTATTTTGGTCAGCCCCAGCATTTT
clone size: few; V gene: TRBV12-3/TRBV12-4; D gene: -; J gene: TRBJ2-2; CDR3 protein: CASSPANTGELFF; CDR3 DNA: TGTGCCAGCAGTCCCGCGAACACCGGGGAGCTGTTTTTT
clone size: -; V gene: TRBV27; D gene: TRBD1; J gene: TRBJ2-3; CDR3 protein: CASSTRDRPPLDTQYF; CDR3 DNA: TGTGCCAGCAGTACTCGGGACAGGCCTCCTTTGGATACGCAGTATTTT
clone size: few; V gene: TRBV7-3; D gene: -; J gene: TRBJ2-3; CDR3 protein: CASSLNPGMTDTQYF; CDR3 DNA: TGTGCCAGCAGCTTAAATCCAGGGATGACAGATACGCAGTATTTT
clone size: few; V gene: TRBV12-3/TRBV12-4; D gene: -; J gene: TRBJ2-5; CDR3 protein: CASSSAWTQYF; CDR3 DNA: TGTGCCAGCAGTTCCGCCTGGACCCAGTACTTC
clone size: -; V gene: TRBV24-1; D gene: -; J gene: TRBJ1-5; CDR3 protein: CATNRAMGGNQPQHF; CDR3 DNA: TGTGCCACCAACAGGGCAATGGGTGGAAATCAGCCCCAGCATTTT
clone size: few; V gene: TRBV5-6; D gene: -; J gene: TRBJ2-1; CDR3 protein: CASSVSLEQFF; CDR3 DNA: TGTGCCAGCAGCGTTAGCCTGGAGCAGTTCTTC
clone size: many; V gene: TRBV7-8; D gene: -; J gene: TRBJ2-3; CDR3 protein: CASSLLPSTDTQYF; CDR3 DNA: TGTGCCAGCAGCTTATTGCCGAGCACAGATACGCAGTATTTT
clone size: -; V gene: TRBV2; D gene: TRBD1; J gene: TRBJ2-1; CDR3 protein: CASGRQGANEQFF; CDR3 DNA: TGTGCCAGCGGAAGACAGGGTGCGAATGAGCAGTTCTTC
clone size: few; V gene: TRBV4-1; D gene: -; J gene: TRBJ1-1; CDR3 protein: CASSLRIDTEAFF; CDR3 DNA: TGCGCCAGCAGTTTGCGGATCGACACTGAAGCTTTCTTT
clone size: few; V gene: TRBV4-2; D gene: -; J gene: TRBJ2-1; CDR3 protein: CASSQSDWVGPRDGRDNEQFF; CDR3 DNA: TGTGCCAGCAGCCAATCTGATTGGGTGGGTCCCAGGGATGGCCGCGACAATGAGCAGTTCTTC
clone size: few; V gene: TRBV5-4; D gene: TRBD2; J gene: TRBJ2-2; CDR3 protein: CATSGAGGRTGELFF; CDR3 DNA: TGTGCCACCTCGGGGGCGGGGGGCAGGACCGGGGAGCTGTTTTTT
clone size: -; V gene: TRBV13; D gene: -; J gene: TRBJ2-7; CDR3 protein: CASSPGAVGSTSDEQYF; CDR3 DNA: TGTGCCAGCAGCCCCGGGGCCGTAGGGTCCACAAGCGACGAGCAGTACTTC
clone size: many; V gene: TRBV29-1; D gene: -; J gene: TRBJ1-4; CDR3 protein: CSVERVNEKLFF; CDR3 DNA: TGCAGCGTTGAGAGGGTTAATGAAAAACTGTTTTTT
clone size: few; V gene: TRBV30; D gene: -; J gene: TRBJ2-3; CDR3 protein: CACSFLDTQYF; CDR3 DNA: TGTGCCTGTTCGTTTCTAGATACGCAGTATTTT
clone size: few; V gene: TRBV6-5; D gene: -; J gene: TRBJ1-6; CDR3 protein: CASSYSMVVRGRPLHF; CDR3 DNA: TGTGCCAGCAGTTACTCGATGGTTGTGCGGGGGAGACCCCTCCACTTT
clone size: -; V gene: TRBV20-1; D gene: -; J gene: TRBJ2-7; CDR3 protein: CSARGLLDYEQYF; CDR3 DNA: TGCAGTGCTAGAGGACTTCTCGACTACGAGCAGTACTTC
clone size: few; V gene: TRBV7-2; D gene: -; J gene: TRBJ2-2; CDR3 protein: CASSGDGGNTGELFF; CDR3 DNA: TGTGCCAGCAGCGGGGACGGGGGAAACACCGGGGAGCTGTTTTTT
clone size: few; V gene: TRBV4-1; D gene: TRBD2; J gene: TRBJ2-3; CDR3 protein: CASSSGTRGITDTQYF; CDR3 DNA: TGCGCCAGCAGCTCCGGGACTAGGGGTATAACAGATACGCAGTATTTT
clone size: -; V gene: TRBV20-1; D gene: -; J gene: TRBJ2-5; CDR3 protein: CSARSVTDKGPQYF; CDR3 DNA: TGCAGTGCTAGATCGGTCACGGACAAGGGCCCCCAGTACTTC
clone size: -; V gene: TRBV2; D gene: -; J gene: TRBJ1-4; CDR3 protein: CASKADRTNEKLFF; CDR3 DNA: TGTGCCAGCAAGGCGGACAGAACAAATGAAAAACTGTTTTTT
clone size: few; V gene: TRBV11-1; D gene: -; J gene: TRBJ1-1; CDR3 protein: CASSLGRGLYRPEAFF; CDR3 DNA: TGTGCCAGCAGCTTAGGCAGGGGTCTTTACAGACCTGAAGCTTTCTTT
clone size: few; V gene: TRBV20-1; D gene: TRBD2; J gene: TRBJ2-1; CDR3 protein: CSVTRTQSRGNYNEQFF; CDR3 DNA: TGCAGTGTCACCCGAACACAGTCGCGGGGGAACTACAATGAGCAGTTCTTC
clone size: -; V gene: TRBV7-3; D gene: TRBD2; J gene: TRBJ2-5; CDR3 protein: CASSPRGGGLEETQYF; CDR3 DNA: TGTGCCAGCAGCCCAAGGGGCGGGGGATTGGAGGAGACCCAGTACTTC
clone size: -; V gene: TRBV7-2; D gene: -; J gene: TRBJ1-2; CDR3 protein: CASSSLVRRGYTF; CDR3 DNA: TGTGCCAGCAGCTCCCTGGTCAGACGTGGCTACACCTTC
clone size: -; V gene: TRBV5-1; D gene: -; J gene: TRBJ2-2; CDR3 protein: CASSLDGVTLFF; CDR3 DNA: TGCGCCAGCAGCTTGGACGGGGTAACGCTGTTTTTT
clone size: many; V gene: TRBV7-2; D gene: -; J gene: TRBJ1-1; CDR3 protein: CASSLGWGPRGTEAFF; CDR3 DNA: TGTGCCAGCAGCTTAGGTTGGGGGCCCCGTGGCACTGAAGCTTTCTTT
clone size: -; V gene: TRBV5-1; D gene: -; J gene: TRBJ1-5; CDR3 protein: CASSLGGEQPQHF; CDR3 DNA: TGCGCCAGCAGCTTGGGGGGAGAACAGCCCCAGCATTTT
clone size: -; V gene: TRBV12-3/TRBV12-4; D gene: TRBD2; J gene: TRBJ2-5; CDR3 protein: CASSSGLAGGGWETQYF; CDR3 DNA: TGTGCCAGCAGTTCAGGACTAGCGGGGGGAGGCTGGGAGACCCAGTACTTC
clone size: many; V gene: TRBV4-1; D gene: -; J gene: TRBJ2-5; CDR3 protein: CASSQGPQETQYF; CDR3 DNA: TGCGCCAGCAGCCAAGGGCCACAAGAGACCCAGTACTTC
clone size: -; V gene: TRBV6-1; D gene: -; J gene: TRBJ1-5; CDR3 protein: CASRTGNNQPQHF; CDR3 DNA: TGTGCCAGCAGGACAGGCAACAATCAGCCCCAGCATTTT
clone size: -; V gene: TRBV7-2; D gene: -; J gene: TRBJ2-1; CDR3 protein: CASSSTENEQFF; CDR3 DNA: TGTGCCAGCAGCTCCACAGAGAATGAGCAGTTCTTC
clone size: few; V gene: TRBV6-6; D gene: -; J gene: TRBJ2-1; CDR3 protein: CASEGRGAYDEQFF; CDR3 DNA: TGTGCCAGCGAAGGCAGGGGCGCCTACGATGAGCAGTTCTTC
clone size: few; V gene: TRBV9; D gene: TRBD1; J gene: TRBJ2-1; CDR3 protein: CASSTRRGQGDNEQFF; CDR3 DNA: TGTGCCAGCAGCACCCGTCGAGGACAGGGGGACAATGAGCAGTTCTTC
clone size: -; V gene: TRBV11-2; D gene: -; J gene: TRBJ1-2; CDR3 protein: CASSLGRWGVYGYTF; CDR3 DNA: TGTGCCAGCAGCTTAGGACGCTGGGGGGTCTATGGCTACACCTTC